One sample yielded the 31 T cell receptor beta chains listed below, sequenced in a study of breast tumors, draining lymph nodes, adjacent tissues. TCRdb re-called the multiplex PCR reads through MiXCR, storing one row per CDR3 protein. This table holds hundreds of thousands of distinct CDR3 sequences, 32% found once. Axillary draining lymph nodes of breast cancer patients supplied the node samples. Sequencing input: axillary lymph node tissue. These receptors were taken from a female donor with breast cancer. Some clones in this sample may be carry-over from other donors' samples.

This clonotype was observed many times. The V gene is TRBV19, the J gene TRBJ1-5; 7 nucleotides align to TRBD1. This CDR3 has 15 amino acids. Per the germline V gene, CDR1 is LNHDA and CDR2 is SQIVND (reference sequence). V shed 6 bases and J 3 bases; nucleotides not matched to a gene: 8. CDR3 protein: CASSTVTGINQPQHF. For the CDR3, the DNA is TGTGCCAGTAGCACCGTGACAGGGATCAATCAGCCCCAGCATTTT.

The J gene is TRBJ1-2, the V gene TRBV19, with D tentatively TRBD1 (5 bases). This CDR3 contains 15 residues. The V and J ends lost 8 bases and 2 bases respectively, with 18 bases between them. Looked up from germline, CDR1 is LNHDA and CDR2 is SQIVND (reference sequence). CDR3 amino acids: CASGTPRTPNYGYTF. The CDR3 DNA reads TGTGCCAGTGGTACCCCCAGGACACCGAACTATGGCTACACCTTC.

The sample holds many counts of this clonotype. V is TRBV4-1 and J is TRBJ1-4; D not resolved. Germline V gene data show CDR1 as MGHRA and CDR2 as YSYEKL. This CDR3 comprises 15 residues. Trimming took 3 bases from V and 9 from J, leaving 17 bases between them. For the CDR3, the DNA is TGCGCCAGCAGCCACTCGCAACAGAGCACTCAAAAACTGTTTTTT. Translation gives CASSHSQQSTQKLFF.

Regarding this clonotype: This may come from a read error, since a much larger clone is one base off. This chain links TRBV7-3 with TRBJ2-1, with D possibly TRBD2 on 6 matching bases. Germline assignment: CDR1 SGHTA and CDR2 FQGTGA. The CDR3 contains 15 residues. CDR3 loop: CASSLSEMRGGEQLF. For the CDR3, the DNA is TGTGCCAGCAGCTTAAGTGAAATGCGGGGCGGAGAGCAGCTCTTC.

There are many counts of this clonotype. This chain joins TRBV6-5 and TRBJ2-5; 7 bases are shared with TRBD2. CDR3 length equals 14 residues. Per the germline V gene, CDR1 is MNHEY and CDR2 is SVGAGI. The V and J ends lost 0 bases and 5 bases, in that order; junction bases with no gene match: 3. The CDR3 region is CASSYSGGVETQYF. Written as DNA, the CDR3 is TGTGCCAGCAGTTACTCGGGGGGGGTGGAGACCCAGTACTTC.

This clonotype was found a few times. This may stem from a read error, because a much larger clone lies one nucleotide away. J is TRBJ2-7 and V is TRBV11-2, with TRBD1 matching 7 bases. Germline-derived CDR1 and CDR2 are SGHAT and FQNNGV. The CDR3 sequence is 13 residues long. The V segment lost 5 bases and the J segment 6 bases; nucleotides outside the gene matches: 7. CDR3 in DNA: TGTGCCAGCAGCCCCGACAGGGCCTCCGAGCAGTACTTC. Translating gives CASSPDRASEQYF.

This clonotype was detected ten times or more. At one end, the junction sequence differs from germline, possibly due to a read error. This chain links TRBV3-1 with TRBJ1-2, with D unclear. CDR1 and CDR2 from the germline V gene are LGHDT and YNNKEL (reference sequence). The CDR3 contains 11 residues. This CDR3 reads CASGSNYGYTF. The CDR3 DNA reads as TGCGCCAGCGGGTCGAACTATGGCTACACCTTC. Together with reference TRBV3-1 and TRBJ1-2, the CDR3 gives the full variable domain: DTAVSQTPKYLVTQMGNDKSIKCEQNLGHDTMYWYKQDSKKFLKIMFSYNNKELIINETVPNRFSPKSPDKAHLNLHINSLELGDSAVYFCASGSNYGYTFGSGTRLTVV.

This clonotype was detected many times. V is TRBV24-1 and J is TRBJ2-1; TRBD2 matches 10 bases. This CDR3 region has 15 residues. Unmatched junction bases numbered 4, after V lost 9 bases and J lost 0 bases. In germline, CDR1 is KGHDR, CDR2 SFDVKD. The CDR3 spells CATLRTSGSYNEQFF. The CDR3 coding sequence is TGTGCCACCTTGCGGACTAGCGGCTCCTACAATGAGCAGTTCTTC.

The table lists this clonotype with many counts. The chain uses TRBV7-2 and TRBJ2-7, with 7 bases matching TRBD1. This CDR3 has 15 amino acids. The germline CDR1 and CDR2 sequences are SGHTA and FQGNSA. V was clipped by 1 base and J by 3 bases; unmatched bases: 6. Here the CDR3 DNA reads TGTGCCAGCAGCTTAGGAGGAACAGGGGTCTACGAGCAGTACTTC. Its protein is CASSLGGTGVYEQYF.

V and J are TRBV7-3 and TRBJ2-5; 9 bases fit TRBD2. There are 17 residues in the CDR3. V lost 11 bases to trimming and J lost 5 bases; unmatched junction nucleotides: 21. Germline V gene sequence: CDR1 SGHTA, CDR2 FQGTGA. The CDR3 nucleotides are TGTGCCGGAAACGAACAGGCTGGGCGGGAGGGCCCGGAGACCCAGTACTTC. It encodes CAGNEQAGREGPETQYF.

In DNA form, the CDR3 reads TGTGCCAGCCGATCCTCGATCGGCACCGACAGGGGGAGAAACACCATATATTTT. Translation: CASRSSIGTDRGRNTIYF. The V call is TRBV18, the J call TRBJ1-3, with 9 positions matching TRBD1. The CDR3 spans 18 residues. CDR1 is KGHSH and CDR2 is LQKENI in the germline V gene. With 8 bases clipped from V and 5 bases from J, the junction kept 19 bases outside the gene matches.

V usage is TRBV10-3 and J usage is TRBJ1-2; perhaps TRBD1 as D (6 bases). Germline CDR1 reads ENHRY; CDR2 reads SYGVKD. Trimming cost V 6 bases and J 4 bases, with 12 bases left between them. The CDR3 has 13 amino acids. The CDR3 nucleotides are TGTGCCATCAGACCCGGGACAACCTATGGCTACACCTTC. This gives the protein CAIRPGTTYGYTF.

J is TRBJ2-1 and V is TRBV14, with D uncertain. Per the germline V gene, CDR1 is SGHDN and CDR2 is FVKESK. The CDR3 runs to 20 residues. V lost 1 base and J lost 5, with 27 bases in between. The CDR3 nucleotides are TGTGCCAGCAGCCAAGTAACGTGCTGTGGTGGAGCTGACGGGCACAATGAGCAGTTCTTC. This encodes CASSQVTCCGGADGHNEQFF.

This clonotype was seen only a few times. CDR3 residues: CASSHYQGSYGYTF. The CDR3 DNA reads TGTGCCAGCAGTCATTACCAGGGTTCCTATGGCTACACCTTC. This chain links TRBV6-5 with TRBJ1-2, with a tentative D call TRBD1 (5 bases). The CDR3 consists of 14 residues. Germline V gives CDR1 MNHEY, CDR2 SVGAGI. Trimming removed 5 bases from V and 4 bases from J, with 14 bases in between.

As concerns this clonotype: This sequence may be a read error, since a much larger clone differs from it by one base. Without the conserved terminal phenylalanine or tryptophan, this CDR3 likely stems from a read error. The chain employs TRBV19 and TRBJ1-2; tentative D call: TRBD1 (5 bases). The CDR3 runs to 16 residues. With 3 bases removed from V and 0 bases from J, the gap between germline ends came to 14 bases. Germline CDR1 is LNHDA and CDR2 is SQIVND (reference sequence). In DNA form, the CDR3 reads TGTGCCAGTAGTATGAGGGACCTTCCCACTAACTATGGCTACACCTCC. It translates to CASSMRDLPTNYGYTS.

This clonotype has at least ten counts. This chain connects TRBV20-1 to TRBJ2-2; perhaps TRBD2 as D (5 bases). CDR1 and CDR2 from the germline V gene are DFQATT and SNEGSKA (reference sequence). V was shortened by 7 bases and J by 2 bases, with 11 bases between the two germline ends. The CDR3 covers 13 residues. Here the CDR3 DNA reads TGCAGTGTTAACAGCGGCAACACCGGGGAGCTGTTTTTT. Protein sequence: CSVNSGNTGELFF.

The sample holds many counts of this clonotype. This chain uses TRBV3-1 with TRBJ2-7; D unresolved. The V gene's germline CDR1 is LGHDT and CDR2 YNNKEL (reference sequence). The CDR3 is made up of 13 amino acids. V lost 3 bases to trimming and J lost 3 bases, with 9 bases between them. The CDR3 spells CASSQDLYYEQYF. For the CDR3, the DNA is TGTGCCAGCAGCCAGGACCTATACTACGAGCAGTACTTC.

Concerning this clonotype: Given a much more abundant clone one base away, this may be a read error. The CDR3 carries no conserved terminal phenylalanine or tryptophan, so it likely arises from a read error. The chain uses TRBV6-2 or TRBV6-3 and TRBJ2-1, with 8 positions matching TRBD2. Trimming cost V 8 bases and J 7 bases; bases outside gene matches: 7. Germline CDR1 MNHEY, CDR2 SVGEGT. This CDR3 spans 13 amino acids. CDR3 sequence: CASRLAGWNEQFL. CDR3 nucleotides: TGTGCCAGCCGGTTAGCGGGATGGAATGAGCAGTTCCTC.

In this sample, this clonotype turned up once. The conserved phenylalanine or tryptophan is not found at the CDR3 terminus, so this likely reflects a read error. The rearrangement uses TRBV20-1 and TRBJ2-5; the D call may be TRBD1 or TRBD2 (6 bases each). The V gene lost 6 bases and the J gene lost 7 bases, with 9 bases spanning the gap. This CDR3 spans 10 amino acids. Germline CDR1 DFQATT, CDR2 SNEGSKA (reference sequence). The CDR3 sequence is CSAEGGTQYS. The CDR3 nucleotides read TGCAGTGCCGAGGGGGGGACCCAGTACTCC.

This clonotype has ten or more counts. V and J are TRBV4-3 and TRBJ1-3; D not certain. The germline V gene has CDR1 LGHNA and CDR2 YSLEER. There are 16 residues in the CDR3. V lost 0 bases and J 0 bases, leaving 9 bases between the germline ends. The CDR3 bases are TGCGCCAGCAGCCAAGAAAGAGAAATCTCTGGAAACACCATATATTTT. This encodes CASSQEREISGNTIYF.

This clonotype was counted many times. The J gene is TRBJ2-2, the V gene TRBV2; D is tentatively TRBD1 or TRBD2 (5 bases each). The CDR3 length is 15 residues. Trimming shortened V by 8 bases and J by 4 bases, and 17 bases separated the two germline ends. Looked up from germline, CDR1 is SNHLY and CDR2 is FYNNEI. DNA for the CDR3: TGTGCCAGCCTTCCATCCCGGGGCTCCACCGGGGAGCTGTTTTTT. As protein: CASLPSRGSTGELFF. The entire variable domain, with the rest obtained from reference TRBV2 and TRBJ2-2, is as follows: EPEVTQTPSHQVTQMGQEVILRCVPISNHLYFYWYRQILGQKVEFLVSFYNNEISEKSEIFDDQFSVERPDGSNFTLKIRSTKLEDSAMYFCASLPSRGSTGELFFGEGSRLTVL.

V is TRBV20-1 and J is TRBJ2-5, with D tentatively TRBD1 or TRBD2 (5 bases each). V lost 3 bases to trimming and J lost 2 bases, with 19 bases between them. The V gene's germline CDR1 is DFQATT and CDR2 SNEGSKA (reference sequence). The CDR3 consists of 16 residues. CDR3 in amino acids: CSASPSGRTNQETQYF. In DNA, the CDR3 is TGCAGTGCTAGTCCCTCGGGACGGACAAATCAAGAGACCCAGTACTTC.

About this clonotype itself: A read error may explain this, as a much larger clone is one base away. The chain has TRBV6-1 and TRBJ2-5, with D perhaps given as TRBD1 or TRBD2 (6 bases each). Trimming removed 5 bases at V and 2 bases at J, with 15 bases between. The CDR3 runs to 15 residues. Germline V gene lookup returns CDR1 MNHNS and CDR2 SASEGT. The CDR3 nucleotides are TGTGCCAGCAGTCAGATAGGGGGGAGACAAGAGACCCAGTACTTC. Protein sequence: CASSQIGGRQETQYF.

This clonotype was detected ten times or more. The rearrangement links TRBV4-1 to TRBJ2-2; 8 bases line up with TRBD1. The CDR3 contains 15 residues. Germline trimming cut 6 bases from V and 1 base from J; bases unmatched to any gene: 4. Germline loops: CDR1 MGHRA, CDR2 YSYEKL. CDR3 sequence: CASSSGTGNTGELFF. CDR3 nucleotides: TGCGCCAGCAGTTCCGGGACAGGGAACACCGGGGAGCTGTTTTTT.

This clonotype has a count of ten or more. The chain combines TRBV7-9 with TRBJ1-6, with D possibly being TRBD1 (6 bases). Trimming removed 6 bases at V and 9 bases at J, with 12 bases between. The germline V gene has CDR1 SEHNR and CDR2 FQNEAQ (reference sequence). The CDR3 has 13 amino acids. In DNA, the CDR3 is TGTGCCAGCAGACCGGGGACAAGTTCACCCCTCCACTTT. It specifies CASRPGTSSPLHF.

The sample holds many counts of this clonotype. The chain is built from TRBV6-5 and TRBJ2-7; a weak D match, TRBD1 (6 bases). With 5 bases removed from V and 0 bases from J, the gap between germline ends came to 14 bases. Germline-derived CDR1 and CDR2 are MNHEY and SVGAGI. The CDR3 is made up of 15 amino acids. The CDR3 spells CASSHYTGTSYEQYF. The CDR3 DNA is TGTGCCAGCAGTCACTACACAGGGACCTCCTACGAGCAGTACTTC.

This clonotype was picked up many times. Here the CDR3 DNA reads TGTGCCTGGAGCCGGGGGGCTAGCGGTTCCTACGAGCAGTACTTC. The encoded protein is CAWSRGASGSYEQYF. The chain links TRBV30 to TRBJ2-7, with TRBD2 as a possible D gene (7 bases). CDR1 and CDR2 (germline): GTSNPN, SVGIG (reference sequence). V dropped 3 bases and J dropped 1 base, with 16 bases sitting between them. The CDR3 is 15 residues long.

This clonotype showed up many times. The V gene is TRBV2, the J gene TRBJ2-7, with D perhaps given as TRBD1 or TRBD2 (5 bases each). Germline values: CDR1 SNHLY, CDR2 FYNNEI. V was trimmed by 4 bases and J by 0 bases, leaving 13 bases between them. This CDR3 is built from 15 residues. The CDR3 is CASSVGTASSYEQYF. The CDR3 region has the DNA TGTGCCAGCAGTGTAGGGACGGCGAGCTCCTACGAGCAGTACTTC.

The table lists this clonotype with a count of one. A much larger clone differs from this one at a single base, so this may be a read error. The J gene is TRBJ1-1, the V gene TRBV7-2; D unresolved. V lost 1 base, J lost 4 bases, and 13 bases lay in between. Germline-derived CDR1 and CDR2 are SGHTA and FQGNSA. The CDR3 covers 15 residues. The CDR3 region is CASSLVGGLATEAFF. The CDR3 DNA sequence: TGTGCCAGCAGCTTAGTAGGCGGCCTCGCCACTGAAGCTTTCTTT. Supplemented by reference TRBV7-2 and TRBJ1-1, the full variable domain reads GAGVSQSPSNKVTEKGKDVELRCDPISGHTALYWYRQSLGQGLEFLIYFQGNSAPDKSGLPSDRFSAERTGGSVSTLTIQRTQQEDSAVYLCASSLVGGLATEAFFGQGTRLTVV.

In regard to this clonotype: Being one base from a much bigger clone, this may be a read error. The V gene is TRBV20-1, the J gene TRBJ1-2, with a weak D call TRBD1 (5 bases). The germline CDR1 and CDR2 sequences are DFQATT and SNEGSKA (reference sequence). This CDR3 comprises 13 residues. The CDR3 spells CSALPQGFYAYTF. The CDR3 region has the DNA TGCAGTGCCCTTCCCCAGGGCTTCTATGCCTACACCTTC.

This clonotype was counted many times. The J gene is TRBJ1-4, the V gene TRBV20-1; TRBD1 might be the D (6 bases). This CDR3 comprises 16 residues. Looked up from germline, CDR1 is DFQATT and CDR2 is SNEGSKA (reference sequence). The V and J ends lost 0 bases and 3 bases respectively, with 14 bases between them. The CDR3, as DNA: TGCAGTGCTAGAGATCCCCTACAGGGCCCTAATGAAAAACTGTTTTTT. As protein: CSARDPLQGPNEKLFF.